This T cell receptor beta chain was identified in a study of OX40 agonist ivuxolimab in advanced cancers. At the level of the whole study: The costimulatory receptor OX40 (CD134) was targeted by ivuxolimab, a fully human IgG2 agonistic monoclonal antibody. Intravenous ivuxolimab was administered to patients every 2 weeks at six dose levels: 0.01, 0.1, 0.3, 1.5, 3 and 10 mg/kg. Prior anti-PD-1, anti-PD-L1 or anti-CTLA-4 therapy was permitted, and 35% to 40% of dose-escalation patients had received checkpoint inhibitors. The monotherapy dose-escalation portion (N ≈ 56 patients) of the phase I ivuxolimab trial is reported in the paper. Of the approximately 50 dose-escalation patients, hepatocellular carcinoma was present in about 20, melanoma in approximately 15, renal cell carcinoma in 9 and head and neck cancer in 9. Partial responses occurred in three dose-escalation patients: two with cutaneous melanoma and one with hepatocellular carcinoma. Peripheral TCRbeta sequencing was intended to test whether TCR sequence diversity was altered and clonal T-cell expansion was caused by ivuxolimab. A male proportion of nearly 85% and a mean age of approximately 58 years, ranging from roughly 20 to 80, were recorded for the dose-escalation cohort.

Patients with a history of autoimmune disease or receiving systemic immunosuppression were excluded from the trial. In every dose cohort, peripheral blood was drawn for TCR sequencing at baseline, cycle 4 day 1, and cycle 7 day 1. The samples were drawn from a first-in-human, open-label, multicenter phase I dose-escalation trial of ivuxolimab. Adults with locally advanced or metastatic melanoma, renal cell carcinoma, hepatocellular carcinoma or head and neck squamous cell carcinoma were enrolled in the trial. CD4+ and CD8+ T cells were sorted separately from peripheral blood before TCR sequencing. In the case of this clone: Its antigen remains unidentified. The junction differs from germline at one of its ends, possibly a read error.

The paper's findings and limits, for the study overall: At doses from 0.1 to 3.0 mg/kg, clonal expansion was seen in both CD4+ and CD8+ blood T cells between baseline and week 6. Low levels of normalized T-cell clonal expansion were also seen in some patients who did not respond. Which antigens the clonally expanded peripheral T cells were specific for was not determined. In partial responders in the 0.1-3.0 mg/kg groups, normalized peripheral clonal expansion was found to be among the lowest, especially among CD8+ T cells. After ivuxolimab, more expanded clones were found on average in CD8+ T cells than in CD4+ T cells.

Genomic DNA was isolated from the sorted cells so that the TCRbeta CDR3 region could be sequenced. TCRbeta CDR3 regions were sequenced using the immunoSEQ Assay. Imported from immuneACCESS, the table was reduced by TCRdb to in-frame sequences with V and J called. These copies leave out some clones; in studies compared against another copy, an unresolved V gene accounts for under half, and the cause of the remainder is not known. The sample has roughly 100,000 clones on record, 85% to 95% of them singletons. The top ten hold 0.26% of the sample. Including cysteine and phenylalanine, the CDR3 has 10 amino acids. Here the CDR3 DNA is all that survives: 30 bases in frame from base 1. CDR1 and CDR2 were assigned from the germline V gene as SQVTM and ANQGSEA.

The starting material was CD4+ or CD8+ T cells sorted from blood, obtained in a trial of the OX40 agonist ivuxolimab. The TCR originated in an adult with an advanced solid tumor such as melanoma, head and neck, liver or kidney cancer. The chain was built from TRBV29-1 and TRBJ1-2, with TRBD1 tentatively as D gene (5 bases match). Here the CDR3 is given as CSVAPQGEPF. The sequenced DNA is TGCAGCGTTGCGCCTCAGGGTGAGCCCTTC.